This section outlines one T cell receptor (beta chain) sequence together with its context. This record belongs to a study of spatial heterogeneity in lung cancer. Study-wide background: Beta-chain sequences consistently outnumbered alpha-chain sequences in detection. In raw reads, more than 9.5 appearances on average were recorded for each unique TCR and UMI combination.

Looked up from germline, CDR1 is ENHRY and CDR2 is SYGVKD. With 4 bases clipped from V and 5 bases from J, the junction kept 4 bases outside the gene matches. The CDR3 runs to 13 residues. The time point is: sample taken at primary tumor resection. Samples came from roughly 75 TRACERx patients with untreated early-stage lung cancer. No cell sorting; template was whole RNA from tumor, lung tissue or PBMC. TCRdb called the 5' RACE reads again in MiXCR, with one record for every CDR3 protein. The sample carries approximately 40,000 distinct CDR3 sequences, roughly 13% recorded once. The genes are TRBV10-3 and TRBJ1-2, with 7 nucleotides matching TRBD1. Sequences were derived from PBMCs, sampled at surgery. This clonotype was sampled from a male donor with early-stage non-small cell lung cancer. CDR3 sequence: CAISGQGGYGYTF. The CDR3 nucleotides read TGTGCCATCAGTGGACAGGGCGGGTATGGCTACACCTTC.